This T cell receptor beta chain was sequenced during a study of PD-1 blockade in classical Hodgkin lymphoma. This clone was recorded a few times. Its antigen is as yet unknown. Other DNA sequences in this specimen translate into the identical CDR3. Some clones are missing from TCRdb's copy, which holds only in-frame ones; the method was immunoSEQ multiplex PCR. The sample has 40,000 to 50,000 clones, 70% to 90% seen once. Findings and caveats of the study: Relapsed/refractory patients reportedly had the lowest baseline TCR diversity, below newly diagnosed patients, who were below healthy donors. TCR diversity in CD4+, not CD8+, cells rose significantly by C4D1.

The CDR3 sequence is 12 residues long. V was cut by 3 bases and J by 4 bases, with 4 bases left in between. Germline CDR1 reads SQVTM; CDR2 reads ANQGSEA. Patients all relapsed after autologous stem cell transplantation, and there was variation in brentuximab vedotin exposure. The chain links TRBV29-1 to TRBJ2-6; D gene uncertain. This receptor was taken from a human donor with classical Hodgkin lymphoma. This specimen consisted of peripheral blood mononuclear cells (PBMCs), obtained before the second cycle of nivolumab. CDR3 sequence reads: CSVEAGANVLTF. The CDR3 DNA is TGCAGCGTTGAGGCCGGGGCCAACGTCCTGACTTTC.